The source of this T cell receptor (beta chain) is a study of shared clonotypes between healthy human individuals. Profiling relied on immunoSEQ multiplex PCR, and the TCRdb table lists in-frame clones only, not all of them. The data hold fewer than 1.8 million clones, with about 98.5% observed a single time. Trimming took 3 bases from V and 4 from J, leaving 13 bases between them. The CDR3 is 15 residues long. Germline V gives CDR1 LNHDA, CDR2 SQIVND (reference sequence). Sequencing used naive CD4+ T cells sorted from blood. Stated subset: CD45RA+ positively selected. The sequence derives from a man aged 30-40 years in good health. The chain joins TRBV19 to TRBJ2-1; D is tentatively TRBD1 or TRBD2 (5 bases each). CDR3 coding DNA: TGTGCCAGTAGTATCTTTGAGGGGATTTACAATGAGCAGTTCTTC. Translation: CASSIFEGIYNEQFF.